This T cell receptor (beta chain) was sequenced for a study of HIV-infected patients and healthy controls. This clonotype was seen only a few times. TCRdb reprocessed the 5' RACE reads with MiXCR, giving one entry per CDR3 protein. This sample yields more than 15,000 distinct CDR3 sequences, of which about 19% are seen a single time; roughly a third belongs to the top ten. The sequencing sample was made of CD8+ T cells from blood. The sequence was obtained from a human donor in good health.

The CDR3 loop reads CASSYGIRELFF. In DNA, the CDR3 is TGTGCCAGCAGCTACGGTATCCGGGAGCTGTTTTTT. The V and J genes are TRBV7-9 and TRBJ2-2; D gene uncertain. Per germline, CDR1 SEHNR and CDR2 FQNEAQ (reference sequence). The CDR3 loop spans 12 amino acids. V was pared by 4 bases and J by 9 bases, with 9 bases between.